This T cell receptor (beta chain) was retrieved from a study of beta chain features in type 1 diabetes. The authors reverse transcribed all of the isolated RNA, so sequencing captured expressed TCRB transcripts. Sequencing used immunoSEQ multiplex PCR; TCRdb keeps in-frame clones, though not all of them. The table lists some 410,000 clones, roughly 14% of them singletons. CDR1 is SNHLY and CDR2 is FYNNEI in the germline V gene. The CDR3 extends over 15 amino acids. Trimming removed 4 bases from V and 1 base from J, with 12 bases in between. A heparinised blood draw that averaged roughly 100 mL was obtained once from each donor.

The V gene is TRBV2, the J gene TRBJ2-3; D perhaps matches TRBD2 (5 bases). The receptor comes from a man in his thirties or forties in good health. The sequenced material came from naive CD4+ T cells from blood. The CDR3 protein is CASSAASIGTDTQYF. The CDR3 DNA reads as TGTGCCAGCAGTGCGGCTAGCATAGGCACAGATACGCAGTATTTT.